A selection of T cell receptor beta chains follows, all from one sample in a study of blood T cell repertoires in COVID-19. The method was immunoSEQ multiplex PCR; TCRdb's version includes in-frame clones alone and lacks a portion of them. Of some 110,000 clones listed, approximately 79% were seen once; the top ten hold under 3%. Material for sequencing was peripheral blood. The receptors originated from a man aged 50-59 years with acute or convalescent COVID-19. Both conserved end residues are part of each CDR3. The order of the fields is D gene, V gene, J gene, clone size, CDR3 DNA, CDR3 protein. The D gene is left open where the match is weak. The size of a clone is reported for some rows only, either as once, few or many, or as a class for expanded clones.

>-|TRBV10-3|TRBJ1-4|-
TGTGCCACCACGGCGCACGGGGGGGAGGAAAAACTGTTTTTT
CATTAHGGEEKLFF
>TRBD1|TRBV9|TRBJ1-1|-
TGTGCCAGCAGCGCCGACAGGGATGCAGGGACTGAAGCTTTCTTT
CASSADRDAGTEAFF
>TRBD2|TRBV3-1/TRBV3-2|TRBJ2-5|-
TGTGCCAGCAGCCTCCTGGGGACTAGCGGGGGGGGAGAGACCCAGTACTTC
CASSLLGTSGGGETQYF
>-|TRBV6-1|TRBJ2-2|few
TGTGCCAGCAGTGAATATCAGGGATTCGCAATAGCAAACACCGGGGAGCTGTTTTTT
CASSEYQGFAIANTGELFF
>-|TRBV9|TRBJ2-7|-
TGTGCCAGCAGCTGGGCAGGGTCGGGTGAGCAGTACTTC
CASSWAGSGEQYF
>TRBD1|TRBV28|TRBJ1-2|-
TGTGCCAGCAGTTTCGGACAGGGGGAGGGCTACACCTTC
CASSFGQGEGYTF
>-|TRBV10-1|TRBJ2-3|-
TGCGCCAGCAGTGAGTCTAGCCGGGCGCAGTATTTT
CASSESSRAQYF
>-|TRBV4-2|TRBJ2-5|-
TGTGCCAGCAGTCAAAGGAGGTCGAAGTGGGAGTGGCAAGAGACCCAGTACTTC
CASSQRRSKWEWQETQYF
>TRBD2|TRBV7-9|TRBJ2-3|-
TGTGCCAGCAGCTTTCTAGCGGGGACGATCACAGATACGCAGTATTTT
CASSFLAGTITDTQYF
>-|TRBV30|TRBJ1-2|-
TGTGCCTGGAGTCCGGTTAACTATGGCTACACCTTC
CAWSPVNYGYTF
>-|TRBV10-2|TRBJ1-1|-
TGCGCCAGCAGTGAGTCTGGCTGGGAAGCTTTCTTT
CASSESGWEAFF
>TRBD1|TRBV28|TRBJ2-5|-
TGTGCCAGCACCCGGGACAGTGGGCAAGAGACCCAGTACTTC
CASTRDSGQETQYF
>TRBD1|TRBV28|TRBJ1-5|-
TGTGCCAGCAGTTTGCCCTCCGGGACAGGGGATCATCAGCCCCAGCATTTT
CASSLPSGTGDHQPQHF
>-|TRBV30|TRBJ1-1|once
TGTGCCTGGAGACAGGGTTGGAGCACTGAAGCTTTCTTT
CAWRQGWSTEAFF
>-|TRBV4-1|TRBJ1-3|once
TGCGCCAGCAGCCAAGCTTTGACAGGATCTGGAAACACCATATATTTT
CASSQALTGSGNTIYF
>-|TRBV29-1|TRBJ2-2|-
TGCAGCGCTCTCGGGGGAATCGCGAACACCGGGGAGCTGTTTTTT
CSALGGIANTGELFF
>-|TRBV28|TRBJ1-1|-
TGTGCCAGCAACCAGGAAGGAAGGAAAGCTTTCTTT
CASNQEGRKAFF
>-|TRBV27|TRBJ1-1|-
TGTGCCAGCAGTAGGGGGAGCCGAACCGGGGAAGCTTTCTTT
CASSRGSRTGEAFF